In this sample, the clone carrying this T cell receptor (beta chain) turned up a few times. Its antigen is as yet unknown. The PCR contained 60 Vbeta and 13 Jbeta primers. The data were produced by immunoSEQ multiplex PCR, yet TCRdb's version contains in-frame clones alone and is incomplete. Of some 160,000 clones in the sample, around 10% were seen once. Germline CDR1 is SGHAT and CDR2 is FQDESV (reference sequence). After removal of 5 bases from V and 6 bases from J, the junction contained 4 bases not matched to a gene. The CDR3 loop spans 14 amino acids. These data come from a study of cytomegalovirus exposure and HLA in healthy donors. Study conclusions and caveats: Only CMV serostatus was available as immune exposure information. Equally common other TCR beta chains were less clonally expanded than HLA-associated ones, a later analysis found. Rare TCR sequences dominated, though some public TCRs recurred in many donors. An assumption of roughly uniform sequencing depth across donors underlay the presence/absence analyses.

The chain links TRBV11-1 to TRBJ1-6; the match to TRBD1 covers 7 bases. This receptor was obtained from a male donor in good health and CMV-seronegative. The sample was PBMCs. CDR3 bases: TGTGCCAGCAGCACGACAGGGACTAATTCACCCCTCCACTTT. It encodes CASSTTGTNSPLHF.